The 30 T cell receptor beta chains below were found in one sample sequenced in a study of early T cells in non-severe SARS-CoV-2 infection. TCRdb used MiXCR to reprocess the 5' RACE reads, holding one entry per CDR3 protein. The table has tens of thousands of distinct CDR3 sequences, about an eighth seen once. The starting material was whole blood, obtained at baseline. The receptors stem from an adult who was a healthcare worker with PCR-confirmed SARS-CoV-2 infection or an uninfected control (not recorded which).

CDR3 bases: TGTGCCAGCAGCCCCTCAGTTACAGATACGCAGTATTTT. It codes for CASSPSVTDTQYF. This chain joins TRBV5-6 and TRBJ2-3; D not certain. The germline gives CDR1 SGHDT, CDR2 YYEEEE. V lost 4 bases and J 3 bases, leaving 9 bases between the germline ends. CDR3 length equals 13 residues.

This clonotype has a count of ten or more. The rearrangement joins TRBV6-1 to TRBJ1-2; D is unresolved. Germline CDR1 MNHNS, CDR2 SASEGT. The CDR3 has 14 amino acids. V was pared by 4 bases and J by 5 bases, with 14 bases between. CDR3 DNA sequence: TGTGCCAGCAGTGGAAGACCCTCGAGTTATGGCTACACCTTC. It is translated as CASSGRPSSYGYTF.

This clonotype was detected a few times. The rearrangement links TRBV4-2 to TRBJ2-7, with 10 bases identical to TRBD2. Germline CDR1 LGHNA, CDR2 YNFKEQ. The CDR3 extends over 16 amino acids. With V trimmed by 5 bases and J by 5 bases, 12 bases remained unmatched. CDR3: CASSRGEGLAINEQYF. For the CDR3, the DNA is TGTGCCAGCAGCAGAGGGGAGGGACTAGCGATAAACGAGCAGTACTTC.

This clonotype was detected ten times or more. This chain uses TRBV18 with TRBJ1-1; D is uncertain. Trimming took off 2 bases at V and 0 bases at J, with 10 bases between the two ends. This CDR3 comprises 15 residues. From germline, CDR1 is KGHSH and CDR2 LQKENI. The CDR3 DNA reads TGTGCCAGCTCACCAGGCCGCCAGTTGAACACTGAAGCTTTCTTT. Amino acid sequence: CASSPGRQLNTEAFF.

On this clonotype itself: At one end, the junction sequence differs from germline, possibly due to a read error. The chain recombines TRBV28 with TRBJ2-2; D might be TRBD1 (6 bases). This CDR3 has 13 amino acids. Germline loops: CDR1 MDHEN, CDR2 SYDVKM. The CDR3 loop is CAGRGRATGELFF. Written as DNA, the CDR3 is TGTGCCGGCAGGGGCAGGGCGACCGGGGAGCTGTTTTTT. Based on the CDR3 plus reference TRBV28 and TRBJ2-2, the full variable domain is DVKVTQSSRYLVKRTGEKVFLECVQDMDHENMFWYRQDPGLGLRLIYFSYDVKMKEKGDIPEGYSVSREKKERFSLILESASTNQTSMYLCAGRGRATGELFFGEGSRLTVL.

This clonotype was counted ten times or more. The CDR3 loop is CASSPQFGELFF. CDR3 coding DNA: TGTGCCAGCAGCCCCCAGTTCGGGGAGCTGTTTTTT. The chain couples TRBV7-2 to TRBJ2-2; D is unclear. Looked up from germline, CDR1 is SGHTA and CDR2 is FQGNSA. This CDR3 comprises 12 residues. The V and J ends lost 5 bases and 7 bases respectively, with 8 bases between them.

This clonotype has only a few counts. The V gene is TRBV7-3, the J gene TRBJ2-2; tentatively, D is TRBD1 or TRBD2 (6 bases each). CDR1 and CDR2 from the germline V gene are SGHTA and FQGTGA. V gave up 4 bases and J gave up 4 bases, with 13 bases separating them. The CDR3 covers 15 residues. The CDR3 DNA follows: TGTGCCAGCAGCTCACAGGGAGGTCGCACCGGGGAGCTGTTTTTT. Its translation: CASSSQGGRTGELFF. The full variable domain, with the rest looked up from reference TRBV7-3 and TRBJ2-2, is GAGVSQTPSNKVTEKGKYVELRCDPISGHTALYWYRQSLGQGPEFLIYFQGTGAADDSGLPNDRFFAVRPEGSVSTLKIQRTERGDSAVYLCASSSQGGRTGELFFGEGSRLTVL.

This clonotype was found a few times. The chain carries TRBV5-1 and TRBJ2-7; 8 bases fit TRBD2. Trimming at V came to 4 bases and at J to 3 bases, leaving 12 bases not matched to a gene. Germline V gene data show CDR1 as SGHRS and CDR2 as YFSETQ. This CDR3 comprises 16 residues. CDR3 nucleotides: TGCGCCAGCAGCCCCTGGTTAGGCGCGGGAGGCTACGAGCAGTACTTC. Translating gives CASSPWLGAGGYEQYF.

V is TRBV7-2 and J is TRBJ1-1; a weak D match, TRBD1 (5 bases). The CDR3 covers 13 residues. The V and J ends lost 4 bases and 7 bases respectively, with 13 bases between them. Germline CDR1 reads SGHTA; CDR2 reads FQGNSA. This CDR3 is CASSSRDGGEAFF. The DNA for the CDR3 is TGTGCCAGCAGCTCAAGGGACGGGGGTGAAGCTTTCTTT.

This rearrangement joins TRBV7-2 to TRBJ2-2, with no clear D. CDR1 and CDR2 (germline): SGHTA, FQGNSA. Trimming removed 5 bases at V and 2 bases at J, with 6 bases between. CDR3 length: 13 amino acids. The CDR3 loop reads CASSGTNTGELFF. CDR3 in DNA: TGTGCCAGCAGCGGAACTAACACCGGGGAGCTGTTTTTT.

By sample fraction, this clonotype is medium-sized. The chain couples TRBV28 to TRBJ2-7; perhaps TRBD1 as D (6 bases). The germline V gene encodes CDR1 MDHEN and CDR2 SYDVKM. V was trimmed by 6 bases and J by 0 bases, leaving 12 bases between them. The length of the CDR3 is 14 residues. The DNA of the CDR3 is TGTGCCAGCAGAAAACAGGGATTCTCCTACGAGCAGTACTTC. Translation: CASRKQGFSYEQYF.

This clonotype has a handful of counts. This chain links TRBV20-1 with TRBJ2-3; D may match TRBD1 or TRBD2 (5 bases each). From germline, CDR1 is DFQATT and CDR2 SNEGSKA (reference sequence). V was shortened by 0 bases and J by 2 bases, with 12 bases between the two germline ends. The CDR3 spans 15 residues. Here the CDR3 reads CSARDVGTYTDTQYF. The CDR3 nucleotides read TGCAGTGCTAGAGATGTCGGGACCTACACAGATACGCAGTATTTT.

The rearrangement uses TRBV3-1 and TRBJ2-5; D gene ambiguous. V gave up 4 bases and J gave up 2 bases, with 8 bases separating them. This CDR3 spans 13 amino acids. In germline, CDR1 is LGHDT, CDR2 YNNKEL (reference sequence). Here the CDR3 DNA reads TGTGCCAGCAGCCGAACGGCTCAAGAGACCCAGTACTTC. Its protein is CASSRTAQETQYF.

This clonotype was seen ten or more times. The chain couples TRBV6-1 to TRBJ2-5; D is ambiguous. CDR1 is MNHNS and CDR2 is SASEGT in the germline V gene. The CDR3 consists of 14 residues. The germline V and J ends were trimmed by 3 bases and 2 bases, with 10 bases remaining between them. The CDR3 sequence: CASSESPEQETQYF. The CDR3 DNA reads TGTGCCAGCAGTGAGTCTCCGGAACAAGAGACCCAGTACTTC.

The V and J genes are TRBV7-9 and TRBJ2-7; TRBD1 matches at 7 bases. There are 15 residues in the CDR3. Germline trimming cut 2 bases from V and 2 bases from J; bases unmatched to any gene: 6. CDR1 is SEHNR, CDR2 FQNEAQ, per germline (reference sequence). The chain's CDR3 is CASSLTGASTYEQYF. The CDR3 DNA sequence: TGTGCCAGCAGCTTAACAGGGGCTTCAACCTACGAGCAGTACTTC.

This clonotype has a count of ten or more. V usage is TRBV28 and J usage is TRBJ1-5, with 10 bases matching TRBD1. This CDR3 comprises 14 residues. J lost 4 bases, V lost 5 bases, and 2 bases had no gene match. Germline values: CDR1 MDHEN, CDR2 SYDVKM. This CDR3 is CASSADRGNQPQHF. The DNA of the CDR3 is TGTGCCAGCAGTGCGGACAGGGGGAATCAGCCCCAGCATTTT. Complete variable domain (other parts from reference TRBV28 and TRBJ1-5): DVKVTQSSRYLVKRTGEKVFLECVQDMDHENMFWYRQDPGLGLRLIYFSYDVKMKEKGDIPEGYSVSREKKERFSLILESASTNQTSMYLCASSADRGNQPQHFGDGTRLSIL.

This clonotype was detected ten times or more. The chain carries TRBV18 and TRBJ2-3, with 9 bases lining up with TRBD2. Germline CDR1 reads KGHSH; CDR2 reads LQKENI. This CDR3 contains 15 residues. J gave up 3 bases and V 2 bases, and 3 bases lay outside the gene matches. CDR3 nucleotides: TGTGCCAGCTCACCAGGACTAGCGAAGACAGATACGCAGTATTTT. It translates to CASSPGLAKTDTQYF.

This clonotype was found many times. The CDR3 region has the DNA TGTGCCAGCAGCTTAAAGGGACAGGTCTACAATGAGCAGTTCTTC. Translated, it gives CASSLKGQVYNEQFF. V gene TRBV7-6 combines with J gene TRBJ2-1, with 8 bases matching TRBD1. The germline gives CDR1 SGHVS, CDR2 FNYEAQ. Trimming cost V 2 bases and J 3 bases; bases outside gene matches: 3. The CDR3 runs to 15 residues.

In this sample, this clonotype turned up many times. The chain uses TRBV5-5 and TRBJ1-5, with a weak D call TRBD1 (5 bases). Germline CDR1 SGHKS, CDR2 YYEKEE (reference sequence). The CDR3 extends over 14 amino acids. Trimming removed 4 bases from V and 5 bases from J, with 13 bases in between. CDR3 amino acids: CASSLGPGDQPQHF. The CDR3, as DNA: TGTGCCAGCAGCCTTGGTCCGGGGGATCAGCCCCAGCATTTT.

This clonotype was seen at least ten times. The CDR3 nucleotides read TGTGCCAGCAGCCCCGCGGCTGGACAGAGCCCTTGGGAGCAGTACTTC. Encoded protein: CASSPAAGQSPWEQYF. V usage is TRBV7-9 and J usage is TRBJ2-7; a possible D gene is TRBD1 (6 bases). This CDR3 is built from 16 residues. Germline V gene sequence: CDR1 SEHNR, CDR2 FQNEAQ (reference sequence). The V end was cut by 5 bases, the J end by 7 bases, with 24 bases between.

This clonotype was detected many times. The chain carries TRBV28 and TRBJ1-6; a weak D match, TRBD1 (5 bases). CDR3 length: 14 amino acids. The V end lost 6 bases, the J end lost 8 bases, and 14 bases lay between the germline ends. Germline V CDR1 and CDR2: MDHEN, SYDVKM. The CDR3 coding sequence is TGTGCCAGCAGGACGGGGGGGTTGCATTCACCCCTCCACTTT. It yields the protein CASRTGGLHSPLHF.

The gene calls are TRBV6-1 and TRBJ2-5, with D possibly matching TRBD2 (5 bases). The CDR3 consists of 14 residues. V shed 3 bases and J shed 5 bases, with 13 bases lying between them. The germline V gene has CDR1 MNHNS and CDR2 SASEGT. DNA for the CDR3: TGTGCCAGCAGTGACCGCCAGCGGTCGGAGACCCAGTACTTC. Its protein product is CASSDRQRSETQYF.

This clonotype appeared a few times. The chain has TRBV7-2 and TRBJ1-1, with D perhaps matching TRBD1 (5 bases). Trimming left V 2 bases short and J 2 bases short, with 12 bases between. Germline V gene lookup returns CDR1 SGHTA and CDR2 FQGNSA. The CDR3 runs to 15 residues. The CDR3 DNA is TGTGCCAGCAGCTTATCGACAGCAACTAACACTGAAGCTTTCTTT. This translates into CASSLSTATNTEAFF.

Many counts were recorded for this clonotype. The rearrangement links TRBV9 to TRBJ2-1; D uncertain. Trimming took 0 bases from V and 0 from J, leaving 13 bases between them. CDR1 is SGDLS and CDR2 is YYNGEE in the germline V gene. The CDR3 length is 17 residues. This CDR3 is CASSVAGSSISYNEQFF. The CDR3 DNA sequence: TGTGCCAGCAGCGTAGCAGGCAGCAGCATCTCCTACAATGAGCAGTTCTTC.

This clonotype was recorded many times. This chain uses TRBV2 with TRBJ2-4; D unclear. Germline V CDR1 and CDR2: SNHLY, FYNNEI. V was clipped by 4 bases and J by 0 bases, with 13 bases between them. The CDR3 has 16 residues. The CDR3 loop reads CASSAPTGPAKNIQYF. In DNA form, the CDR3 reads TGTGCCAGCAGTGCCCCCACCGGCCCAGCCAAAAACATTCAGTACTTC.

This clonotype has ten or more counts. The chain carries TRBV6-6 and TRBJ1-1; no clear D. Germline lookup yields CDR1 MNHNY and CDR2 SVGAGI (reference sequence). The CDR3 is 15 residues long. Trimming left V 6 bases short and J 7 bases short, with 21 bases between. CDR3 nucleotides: TGTGCCAGCAGGACCGAGTTTCGCGGGCCGGGTGAAGCTTTCTTT. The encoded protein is CASRTEFRGPGEAFF.

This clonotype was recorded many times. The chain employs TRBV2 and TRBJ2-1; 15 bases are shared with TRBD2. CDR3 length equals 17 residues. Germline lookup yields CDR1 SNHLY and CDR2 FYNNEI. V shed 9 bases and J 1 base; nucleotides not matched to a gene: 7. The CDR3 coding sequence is TGTGCCAGACGGACTAGCGGGGGGGCCCTATCCTACAATGAGCAGTTCTTC. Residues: CARRTSGGALSYNEQFF.

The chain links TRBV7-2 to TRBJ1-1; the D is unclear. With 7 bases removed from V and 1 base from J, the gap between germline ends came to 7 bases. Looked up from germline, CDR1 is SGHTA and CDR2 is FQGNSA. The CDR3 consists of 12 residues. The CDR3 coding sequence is TGTGCCAGCAAGGGCCCGAACACTGAAGCTTTCTTT. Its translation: CASKGPNTEAFF.

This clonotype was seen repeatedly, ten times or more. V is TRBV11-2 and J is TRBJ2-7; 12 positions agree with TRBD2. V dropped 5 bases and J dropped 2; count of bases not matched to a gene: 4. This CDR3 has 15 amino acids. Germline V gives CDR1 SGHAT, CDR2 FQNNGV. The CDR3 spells CASSGGLAGPYEQYF. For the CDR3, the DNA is TGTGCCAGCAGCGGTGGACTAGCGGGGCCCTACGAGCAGTACTTC.

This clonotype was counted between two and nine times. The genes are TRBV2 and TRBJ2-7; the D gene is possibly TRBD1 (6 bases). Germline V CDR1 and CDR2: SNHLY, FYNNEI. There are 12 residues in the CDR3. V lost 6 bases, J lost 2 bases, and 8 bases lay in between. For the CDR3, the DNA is TGTGCCAGCAGGGGGGCGGCCTACGAGCAGTACTTC. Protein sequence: CASRGAAYEQYF. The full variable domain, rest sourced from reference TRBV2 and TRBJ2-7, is EPEVTQTPSHQVTQMGQEVILRCVPISNHLYFYWYRQILGQKVEFLVSFYNNEISEKSEIFDDQFSVERPDGSNFTLKIRSTKLEDSAMYFCASRGAAYEQYFGPGTRLTVT.